The TCR beta chain described here comes from a study of blood T cell repertoires in COVID-19. Clones were sequenced by immunoSEQ multiplex PCR, and TCRdb holds only the in-frame ones, with some missing. The sample carries some 300,000 clones, roughly 86% recorded once. The TCR was taken from a man between 65 and 80 years old with acute or convalescent COVID-19. Sequencing was done on a sample of peripheral blood.

CDR3 nucleotides: TGTGCCAGTCGGGAGGGCCCCTCCTACGAGCAGTACTTC. Amino acid sequence: CASREGPSYEQYF. The chain couples TRBV25-1 to TRBJ2-7, with 8 bases fitting TRBD2. The CDR3 has 13 residues. J lost 0 bases, V lost 9 bases, and 4 bases had no gene match. CDR1 and CDR2 (germline): MGHDK, SYGVNS.